The rows below give T cell receptor beta chains drawn from one sample of a study of siplizumab effects on memory and regulatory T cells. The method was immunoSEQ multiplex PCR; TCRdb's version includes in-frame clones alone and lacks a portion of them. Found here are roughly 75,000 clones, 93% of them singletons; the top ten hold about 5%. The sample comprised CD8+ T cells sorted from blood. These TCRs come from a human donor in good health. Each CDR3 is given with its conserved first and last residue. The D gene is left open where the match is weak. Size is omitted from some rows. Given values are once, few, many or a class for expanded clones.

D gene	V gene	J gene	clone size	CDR3 DNA	CDR3 protein
TRBD2	TRBV11-2	TRBJ2-3	-	TGTGCCAGCAACCATGGAGCGGGGGGGTTCACAGATACGCAGTATTTT	CASNHGAGGFTDTQYF
TRBD1	TRBV27	TRBJ2-7	-	TGTGCCAGCAGCATTACCGGGACAGGGTGGTACGAGCAGTACTTC	CASSITGTGWYEQYF
TRBD1	TRBV13	TRBJ2-2	-	TGTGCCAGCAGCACTAATGACAGGGGGGGCACCGGGGAGCTGTTTTTT	CASSTNDRGGTGELFF
TRBD1	TRBV29-1	TRBJ1-1	-	TGCAGCGTTGCGAGACAGGGGGCCCCTGAAGCTTTCTTT	CSVARQGAPEAFF
-	TRBV5-6	TRBJ2-6	once	TGTGCCAGCGGGGTGGCTGGGGCCAACGTCCTGACTTTC	CASGVAGANVLTF
TRBD1	TRBV5-6	TRBJ2-7	-	TGTGCCAGCAGCTTACCCGGACAGGGCTACGAGCAGTACTTC	CASSLPGQGYEQYF
-	TRBV29-1	TRBJ2-6	-	TGCAGCGTTCTCCGTAGGGTATCTGGGGCCAACGTCCTGACTTTC	CSVLRRVSGANVLTF
TRBD2	TRBV6-5	TRBJ2-1	-	TGTGCCAGCAGTACCCAGGGACTAGGGTCAAATGAGCAGTTCTTC	CASSTQGLGSNEQFF
TRBD1	TRBV13	TRBJ2-5	-	TGTGCCAGCAGCTTAGGGGACAGGGGCGAGACCCAGTACTTC	CASSLGDRGETQYF
TRBD2	TRBV4-1	TRBJ2-7	once	TGCGCCAGCAGCCAAGATCGGCTAGCGGAGGACTACGAGCAGTACTTC	CASSQDRLAEDYEQYF
TRBD1	TRBV19	TRBJ2-7	-	TGTGCCAGTAGCAAAGGGGGCGAAGCCTACGAGCAGTACTTC	CASSKGGEAYEQYF
-	TRBV4-3	TRBJ2-2	-	TGCGCCAGCAGCCAGGGGGCCGGCACCGGGGAGCTGTTTTTT	CASSQGAGTGELFF
TRBD2	TRBV23-1	TRBJ2-7	-	TGCGCCAGCAGTCTACCTCGGGGAGGGAGCTCCTACGAGCAGTACTTC	CASSLPRGGSSYEQYF
TRBD1	TRBV2	TRBJ2-7	-	TGTGCCAGCAACCAAATTCGGGACAGGGGCAACGAGCAGTACTTC	CASNQIRDRGNEQYF
-	TRBV19	TRBJ2-5	once	TGTGCCAGTAGTCCCGGGGCCTTTTCCACCCAGTACTTC	CASSPGAFSTQYF
TRBD1	TRBV6-6	TRBJ1-3	-	TGTGCCAGCAGACTCGGGACAGCTGGAAACACCATATATTTT	CASRLGTAGNTIYF
TRBD2	TRBV9	TRBJ2-1	-	TGTGCCAGCTCTGCGGGGGGAGCTGACAATGAGCAGTTCTTC	CASSAGGADNEQFF
-	TRBV11-2	TRBJ1-1	-	TGTGCCAGCAGCTTGGGTTCCCGCGTTGGAGCTTTCTTT	CASSLGSRVGAFF
-	TRBV5-1	TRBJ2-4	-	TGCGCCAGCAGCGCTGCGGACGGACGCAACATTCAGTACTTC	CASSAADGRNIQYF
-	TRBV4-1	TRBJ2-7	-	TGCGCCAGCAGCCAAGAGTGGCAATTCTACGAGCAGTACTTC	CASSQEWQFYEQYF
-	TRBV7-2	TRBJ1-5	-	TGTGCCAGCAGCACGGGACCGTATAGCAATCAGCCCCAGCATTTT	CASSTGPYSNQPQHF
-	TRBV19	TRBJ1-5	-	TGTGCCAGTAGTATGTGGGGTCAGCCCCAGCATTTT	CASSMWGQPQHF
-	TRBV27	TRBJ1-1	-	TGTGCCAGCACCGGGGCTGGCGGCACTGAAGCTTTCTTT	CASTGAGGTEAFF
-	TRBV7-9	TRBJ2-5	-	TGTGCCAGCAGCTCCCTATCCGGGTCCGCTGAGTACTTC	CASSSLSGSAEYF
TRBD2	TRBV28	TRBJ2-3	-	TGTGCCAGCAGTTTGTCCGGGGGGGGCGATACGCAGTATTTT	CASSLSGGGDTQYF
-	TRBV10-3	TRBJ2-2	-	TGTGCCATCAGTGAGTCGATTGGCGGGGAGCTGTTTTTT	CAISESIGGELFF
-	TRBV6-5	TRBJ1-1	-	TGTGCCAGCAGCTCAGGTGAAGCTTTCTTT	CASSSGEAFF
-	TRBV28	TRBJ2-7	-	TGTGCCAGCAGTTCGATCAAAGACCTTGGGGAGTACTTC	CASSSIKDLGEYF
TRBD1	TRBV15	TRBJ1-1	-	TGTGCCACCAGCAGTGGACAGGGATACACTGAAGCTTTCTTT	CATSSGQGYTEAFF
-	TRBV28	TRBJ1-2	-	TGTGCCAGCAGTACCCACGACAGGCCCGGGGGCTACACCTTC	CASSTHDRPGGYTF
-	TRBV7-9	TRBJ2-3	-	TGTGCCAGCAGCTTTGGCACAGATACGCAGTATTTT	CASSFGTDTQYF
-	TRBV7-9	TRBJ2-2	-	TGTGCCAGCAGCTCAAGCCCCTACACCGGGGAGCTGTTTTTT	CASSSSPYTGELFF
-	TRBV19	TRBJ1-2	-	TGTGCCAGTAGTCCATCACAGGAGTTCGATGGCTACACCTTC	CASSPSQEFDGYTF